The next 21 T cell receptor beta chains were all read from a single sample in a study of T cell repertoires in cytomegalovirus infection (dated by TCRdb to between 2018 and 2021). Sequencing instrument: Illumina HiSeq 1500. TCRdb reran the public reads through fastp at Q25 and MiXCR, keeping productive beta chains. Merged by CDR3 protein, the rows form single entries marked with the most common genes and DNA. The sample has hundreds of thousands of distinct CDR3 sequences on record, roughly 26% of them singletons. Clones ranked in the top ten supply 8% of the sample. Sequencing used CD8+ T cells from PBMCs. The receptors were sampled from a human donor in good health (CMV status not recorded). Some clones in this sample may be carry-over from other donors' samples.

The chain has TRBV5-1 and TRBJ1-1; tentative D call: TRBD1 (5 bases). CDR3 length equals 13 residues. Trimming left V 3 bases short and J 6 bases short, with 12 bases between. CDR1 is SGHRS, CDR2 YFSETQ, per germline. Here the CDR3 DNA reads TGCGCCAGCAGCTCGACAGTCGACCCTGAAGCTTTCTTT. Its protein product is CASSSTVDPEAFF.

This clonotype was picked up many times. This chain links TRBV28 with TRBJ2-3, with TRBD1 matching 9 bases. This CDR3 is 17 amino acids long. Germline assignment: CDR1 MDHEN and CDR2 SYDVKM. V shed 4 bases, J shed 2 bases, and the junction held 10 bases outside the gene matches. The CDR3, as DNA: TGTGCCAGCAGTTCCTCCCTGGGACAGGGCACCACAGATACGCAGTATTTT. It encodes CASSSSLGQGTTDTQYF.

Points on this clonotype: A clone one base away is much larger, so this may be a read error. The rearrangement links TRBV7-9 to TRBJ2-5; the D gene is possibly TRBD1 (6 bases). There are 16 residues in the CDR3. The V gene's germline CDR1 is SEHNR and CDR2 FQNEAQ (reference sequence). CDR3 DNA sequence: TGTGCCAACAGCTTAGTGGCCAGGGGATTCCAAGAGACCCAGTACTTC. Translated, it gives CANSLVARGFQETQYF.

The sample holds a few counts of this clonotype. CDR3 amino acids: CASSNFGTEAFF. In DNA form, the CDR3 reads TGTGCCAGCAGCAACTTTGGGACTGAAGCTTTCTTT. This chain links TRBV7-9 with TRBJ1-1; D ambiguous. V was cut by 5 bases and J by 5 bases, with 9 bases left in between. This CDR3 comprises 12 residues. CDR1 is SEHNR and CDR2 is FQNEAQ in the germline V gene (reference sequence).

This clonotype was seen at least ten times. V usage is TRBV7-2 and J usage is TRBJ1-1, with D unclear. The CDR3 is made up of 12 amino acids. Deletions cut 6 bases from V and 1 base from J, with 6 bases between. From germline, CDR1 is SGHTA and CDR2 FQGNSA. The CDR3 nucleotides are TGTGCCAGCAGTCCACAGAACACTGAAGCTTTCTTT. It translates to CASSPQNTEAFF.

V is TRBV20-1 and J is TRBJ2-1, with D perhaps TRBD2 (5 bases). Trimming removed 0 bases at V and 10 bases at J, with 10 bases between. Germline CDR1 and CDR2: DFQATT and SNEGSKA (reference sequence). The CDR3 contains 12 residues. The CDR3, as DNA: TGCAGTGCTAGAGAAGGTGGGAGAGAGCAGTTCTTC. It codes for CSAREGGREQFF.

Only a few counts were recorded for this clonotype. The chain carries TRBV6-5 and TRBJ2-2, with 12 bases matching TRBD2. The CDR3 has 16 amino acids. Unmatched junction bases numbered 5, after V lost 6 bases and J lost 3 bases. The V gene's germline CDR1 is MNHEY and CDR2 SVGAGI. The CDR3 sequence: CASRLGTSGYTGELFF. The DNA for the CDR3 is TGTGCCAGCAGGCTCGGGACTAGCGGGTACACCGGGGAGCTGTTTTTT.

The rearrangement uses TRBV7-9 and TRBJ2-5; 10 bases are a match to TRBD1. Germline assignment: CDR1 SEHNR and CDR2 FQNEAQ (reference sequence). The CDR3 has 16 residues. V lost 5 bases, J lost 5 bases, and 11 bases stayed unmatched. CDR3 in DNA: TGTGCCAGCAGCGAACACGACAGGGGGCTACGGGAGACCCAGTACTTC. It translates to CASSEHDRGLRETQYF.

This sequence joins TRBV6-2 or TRBV6-3 and TRBJ2-1, with D perhaps matching TRBD1 (6 bases). This CDR3 region has 13 residues. The ends were cut back, 5 bases at V and 9 bases at J, with 14 bases in the middle. The V gene's germline CDR1 is MNHEY and CDR2 SVGEGT. CDR3 sequence: CASSNADRSEQFF. The CDR3 coding sequence is TGTGCCAGCAGTAATGCCGACAGGAGTGAGCAGTTCTTC.

This clonotype appeared many times. J is TRBJ1-1 and V is TRBV12-3 or TRBV12-4; D gene unclear. The CDR3 consists of 12 residues. The V and J ends lost 4 bases and 7 bases respectively, with 10 bases between them. CDR3 sequence reads: CASSSSIIEAFF. In DNA form, the CDR3 reads TGTGCCAGCAGTTCCTCGATTATTGAAGCTTTCTTT.

For the CDR3, the DNA is TGTGCCAGCAGCCAATACAGCATCTCCATGAACACTGAAGCTTTCTTT. Amino acids: CASSQYSISMNTEAFF. The chain is built from TRBV3-1 and TRBJ1-1; D gene ambiguous. The germline CDR1 and CDR2 sequences are LGHDT and YNNKEL (reference sequence). CDR3 length: 16 residues. Trimming stripped 2 bases from V and 0 bases from J, with 13 bases between.

This clonotype was seen repeatedly, ten times or more. The chain carries TRBV7-2 and TRBJ1-5, with a weak D call TRBD1 (6 bases). The V end was cut by 5 bases, the J end by 0 bases, with 14 bases between. The germline gives CDR1 SGHTA, CDR2 FQGNSA. This CDR3 region has 16 residues. The CDR3 protein is CASSVSQGYSNQPQHF. CDR3 bases: TGTGCCAGCAGCGTTAGTCAGGGGTATAGCAATCAGCCCCAGCATTTT.

On this clonotype itself: The junction departs from the called germline gene at one end, perhaps through a read error. The genes are TRBV6-6 and TRBJ1-1, with D unclear. CDR3 length: 11 amino acids. Per germline, CDR1 MNHNY and CDR2 SVGAGI (reference sequence). The CDR3, as DNA: TGTGCCAGCAGTTACGATTATCCCAAGGTCTTT. Amino acids: CASSYDYPKVF.

This chain links TRBV20-1 with TRBJ2-1; TRBD1 agrees at 8 bases. The germline gives CDR1 DFQATT, CDR2 SNEGSKA (reference sequence). There are 15 residues in the CDR3. With 3 bases clipped from V and 0 bases from J, the junction kept 4 bases outside the gene matches. CDR3 sequence: CSASRDRSSYNEQFF. The CDR3 region has the DNA TGCAGTGCTAGTAGGGACAGGAGCTCCTACAATGAGCAGTTCTTC.

This clonotype appeared many times. CDR3 in DNA: TGTGCCAGCAGAAAAAAATCTGACAGTCTGACGCAGTATTTT. Amino acid sequence: CASRKKSDSLTQYF. The genes are TRBV7-9 and TRBJ2-3, with D possibly being TRBD1 (5 bases). The CDR3 runs 14 residues. Deletions cut 6 bases from V and 9 bases from J, with 19 bases between. Germline V gives CDR1 SEHNR, CDR2 FQNEAQ (reference sequence).

The sample holds a few counts of this clonotype. DNA for the CDR3: TGTGCCAGCAGCTTCGTGACAGGGGGCTACGAGCAGTACTTC. Translation: CASSFVTGGYEQYF. The chain links TRBV7-9 to TRBJ2-7; TRBD1 matches at 9 bases. This CDR3 is 14 amino acids long. Trimming cost V 3 bases and J 3 bases; bases outside gene matches: 3. Germline V lookup: CDR1 SEHNR, CDR2 FQNEAQ (reference sequence).

The rearrangement joins TRBV7-6 to TRBJ2-2; D is unclear. The V end lost 3 bases, the J end lost 3 bases, and 17 bases lay between the germline ends. This CDR3 comprises 17 residues. Germline V gene lookup returns CDR1 SGHVS and CDR2 FNYEAQ. The DNA for the CDR3 is TGTGCCAGCAGCTTCATCGTTAGAGCAGTGCACACCGGGGAGCTGTTTTTT. The encoded protein is CASSFIVRAVHTGELFF.

This rearrangement joins TRBV6-2 or TRBV6-3 to TRBJ1-1; D call uncertain. The ends were cut back, 6 bases at V and 10 bases at J, with 15 bases in the middle. This CDR3 comprises 12 residues. The germline V gene has CDR1 MNHEY and CDR2 SVGEGT. CDR3 sequence: CASSLSSFSAFF. In DNA, the CDR3 is TGTGCCAGCAGCCTCAGTTCCTTCTCAGCTTTCTTT.

This clonotype occurred many times. The chain carries TRBV6-5 and TRBJ2-3, with 7 bases lining up with TRBD2. V gave up 7 bases and J gave up 2 bases; unmatched junction bases: 9. The CDR3 has 15 amino acids. CDR1 is MNHEY, CDR2 SVGAGI, per germline. The CDR3 nucleotides read TGTGCCAGCACTCCCGGGGGGTACGACACAGATACGCAGTATTTT. Translated: CASTPGGYDTDTQYF.

V is TRBV3-1 and J is TRBJ2-1; D possibly matches TRBD1 or TRBD2 (5 bases each). The CDR3 runs to 14 residues. Deletions cut 4 bases from V and 3 bases from J, with 10 bases between. Germline CDR1 and CDR2: LGHDT and YNNKEL (reference sequence). Written as DNA, the CDR3 is TGTGCCAGCAGCCTCGGGACCCTCTACAATGAGCAGTTCTTC. It encodes CASSLGTLYNEQFF.

CDR3 DNA sequence: TGTGCCAGCAGCCCGGGGGGGTATAATTCACCCCTCCACTTT. Translating gives CASSPGGYNSPLHF. The chain recombines TRBV7-9 with TRBJ1-6, with D tentatively TRBD1 (5 bases). The V and J ends lost 5 bases and 4 bases respectively, with 9 bases between them. CDR3 length equals 14 residues. CDR1 and CDR2 from the germline V gene are SEHNR and FQNEAQ (reference sequence).